This T cell receptor beta chain was identified during a study of glioma-infiltrating T cells after dendritic cell vaccination. About this clone itself: No antigen is known for it.

Generated by immunoSEQ multiplex PCR, the TCRdb table keeps only in-frame clones and is missing some. The sample shows 110,000 or so clones, 90% of them seen only once. Study-level findings and limits: The cohort had few patients with full blood and tumor sets.

CDR3 size: 13 residues. V was clipped by 8 bases and J by 7 bases, with 19 bases between them. CDR1 GTSNPN and CDR2 SVGIG come from the germline V gene (reference sequence). The time point here: after dendritic cell vaccination, including at tumor progression/relapse. PBMC sampling occurred before vaccination, two weeks after the third dose, and at progression. The receptor was derived from a human donor with glioblastoma. The chain employs TRBV30 and TRBJ2-3; TRBD2 might be the D (7 bases). Sequenced here: blood, sampled after dendritic cell vaccination. The CDR3 loop is CASRRGGLHTQYF. CDR3 DNA sequence: TGTGCCAGTAGGAGGGGGGGTTTGCATACGCAGTATTTT.